This entry is about one T cell receptor beta chain. CDR1 LNHDA and CDR2 SQIVND come from the germline V gene (reference sequence). Trimming stripped 9 bases from V and 10 bases from J, with 21 bases between. The CDR3 is 13 amino acids. The sample originates from a study of blood T cell repertoires in COVID-19. Study summary: Researchers got acute and convalescent COVID-19 samples from the United States, Italy and Spain. PBMCs, B-cell-depleted T cells, or T cells provided the cDNA or gDNA that made up the material.

Original processing notes: How many nucleated cells were present was estimated from reference gene primer amplification. Generated by immunoSEQ multiplex PCR, the TCRdb table keeps only in-frame clones and is missing some. The DNA was the basis for D and trimming; V, J and clone size are from that table. This repertoire shows roughly 53,000 clones, 70% to 80% found once; its top ten account for roughly a fifth. The rearrangement uses TRBV19 and TRBJ1-1; D may be TRBD1 (6 bases). Source material: peripheral blood. The TCR originated in a middle-aged man with active or convalescent COVID-19. The CDR3: CASHGGEGVGAFF. CDR3 nucleotide sequence: TGTGCCAGCCATGGGGGGGAGGGGGTGGGAGCTTTCTTT.